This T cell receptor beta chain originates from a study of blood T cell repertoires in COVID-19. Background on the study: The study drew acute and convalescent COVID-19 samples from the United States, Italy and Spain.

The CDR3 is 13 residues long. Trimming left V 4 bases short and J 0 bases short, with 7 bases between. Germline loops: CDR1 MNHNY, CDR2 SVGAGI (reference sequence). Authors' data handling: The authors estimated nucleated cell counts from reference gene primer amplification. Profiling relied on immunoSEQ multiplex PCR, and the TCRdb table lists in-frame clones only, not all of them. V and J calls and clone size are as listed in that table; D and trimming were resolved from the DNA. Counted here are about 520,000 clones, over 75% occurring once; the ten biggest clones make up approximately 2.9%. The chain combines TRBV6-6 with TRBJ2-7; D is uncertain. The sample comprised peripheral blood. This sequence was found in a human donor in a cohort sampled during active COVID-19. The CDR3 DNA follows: TGTGCCAGCAGTTTGGTCAGCTCCTACGAGCAGTACTTC. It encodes CASSLVSSYEQYF.